This T cell receptor beta chain comes out of a study of lymphopenia after photon versus proton radiotherapy. Per germline, CDR1 SGDLS and CDR2 YYNGEE. There are 17 residues in the CDR3. V dropped 3 bases and J dropped 0 bases, with 13 bases sitting between them. Here immunoSEQ multiplex PCR was the method, and the copy in TCRdb shows in-frame clones only, minus some. The table includes about 19,000 clones, around nine tenths detected once. This chain uses TRBV9 with TRBJ1-6; no firm D call. This TCR derives from a man aged 55 to 70 with pancreatic cancer. The specimen was peripheral blood, collected from a patient treated with photon-based radiotherapy. CDR3 coding DNA: TGTGCCAGCAGCGCGGTCACGGGGAGCTCCTATAATTCACCCCTCCACTTT. Protein sequence: CASSAVTGSSYNSPLHF.